This T cell receptor beta chain comes out of a study of OX40 agonist ivuxolimab in advanced cancers. Findings of the study overall: Expanded clones were, on average, more numerous in CD8+ T cells than in CD4+.

This table comes from immunoSEQ multiplex PCR, and its TCRdb copy is limited to in-frame clones, with some not included. This sample has roughly 57,000 clones, with 84% found just once. For this clone: Its antigen is not known.

CDR1 WNHNN and CDR2 SYGVQD come from the germline V gene (reference sequence). The CDR3 is made up of 15 amino acids. Trimming removed 6 bases from V and 2 bases from J; junction bases left unmatched: 3. Autoimmune disease history or systemic immunosuppression barred patients. The chain joins TRBV10-1 to TRBJ2-3; 12 bases align to TRBD2. The sequencing used CD4+ or CD8+ T cells sorted from blood, collected in a trial of the OX40 agonist ivuxolimab. The TCR comes from an adult with an advanced solid tumor such as melanoma, head and neck, liver or kidney cancer. CDR3 protein: CASSLAGGITDTQYF. CDR3 DNA: TGCGCCAGCAGCCTAGCGGGAGGGATCACAGATACGCAGTATTTT.